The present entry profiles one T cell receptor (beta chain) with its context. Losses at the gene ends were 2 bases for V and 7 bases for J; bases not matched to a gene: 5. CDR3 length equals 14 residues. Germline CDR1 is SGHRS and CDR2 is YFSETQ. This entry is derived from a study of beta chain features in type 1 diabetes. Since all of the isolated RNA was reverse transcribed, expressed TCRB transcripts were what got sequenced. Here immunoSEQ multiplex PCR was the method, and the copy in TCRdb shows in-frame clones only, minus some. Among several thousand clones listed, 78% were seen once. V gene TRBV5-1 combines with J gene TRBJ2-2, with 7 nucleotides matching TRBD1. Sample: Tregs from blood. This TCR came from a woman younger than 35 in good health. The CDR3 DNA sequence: TGCGCCAGCAGCTTAACGACAGGGCACGGGGAGCTGTTTTTT. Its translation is CASSLTTGHGELFF.